The 26 T cell receptor beta chains below all came from one sample that was sequenced in a study of cytomegalovirus exposure and HLA in healthy donors. 60 Vbeta and 13 Jbeta primers were used in PCR. Measured with immunoSEQ multiplex PCR; TCRdb has only the in-frame clones, and not every one. This table has more than 150,000 clones, around three quarters appearing once. The specimen was PBMCs. The receptors were gathered from a boy between 10 and 17 years old in good health and CMV-seronegative.

V usage is TRBV11-1 and J usage is TRBJ2-5, with 10 bases that match TRBD2. This CDR3 is built from 18 residues. Germline lookup yields CDR1 SGHAT and CDR2 FQDESV (reference sequence). V was pared by 5 bases and J by 5 bases, with 17 bases of the junction left unmatched. Written as DNA, the CDR3 is TGTGCCAGCAGCCCTCTTGGAAGCGGGAGGGCCTTTAAGGAGACCCAGTACTTC. It codes for CASSPLGSGRAFKETQYF.

The chain carries TRBV12-5 and TRBJ2-3; TRBD2 aligns across 10 bases. Germline V gene sequence: CDR1 LGHNT, CDR2 FRNRAP. The V gene end was trimmed by 5 bases and the J gene end by 5 bases; junction bases not matched to a gene: 10. The CDR3 length is 16 residues. The DNA of the CDR3 is TGTGCTAGTGGTGACCGGAGCGGGGGGGGCGGAGATACGCAGTATTTT. Protein product: CASGDRSGGGGDTQYF.

The rearrangement uses TRBV7-3 and TRBJ2-1; D unclear. CDR3 length: 14 residues. Germline CDR1 and CDR2: SGHTA and FQGTGA. The germline V and J ends were trimmed by 0 bases and 4 bases, with 7 bases remaining between them. The CDR3 coding sequence is TGTGCCAGCAGCTTAACTGTAGAGTACAATGAGCAGTTCTTC. It codes for CASSLTVEYNEQFF. Drawing the rest from reference TRBV7-3 and TRBJ2-1, the complete variable domain is GAGVSQTPSNKVTEKGKYVELRCDPISGHTALYWYRQSLGQGPEFLIYFQGTGAADDSGLPNDRFFAVRPEGSVSTLKIQRTERGDSAVYLCASSLTVEYNEQFFGPGTRLTVL.

The chain has TRBV19 and TRBJ1-4; 9 bases line up with TRBD1. The V gene's germline CDR1 is LNHDA and CDR2 SQIVND (reference sequence). The CDR3 is 16 amino acids. The V segment lost 4 bases and the J segment 8 bases; nucleotides outside the gene matches: 11. The CDR3 is CASSTKPGTGREKLFF. The DNA of the CDR3 is TGTGCCAGTAGTACAAAGCCCGGGACAGGGAGAGAAAAACTGTTTTTT.

This chain joins TRBV19 and TRBJ2-7, with D unresolved. The CDR3 extends over 16 amino acids. Trimming removed 1 base from V and 0 bases from J, with 13 bases in between. Germline CDR1 LNHDA, CDR2 SQIVND (reference sequence). In nucleotides, the CDR3 is TGTGCCAGTAGTATAGGCGGCGGCGGCGGCTCCTACGAGCAGTACTTC. Translated, it gives CASSIGGGGGSYEQYF.

The rearrangement joins TRBV4-1 to TRBJ2-7, with a weak D call TRBD1 (7 bases). Trimming stripped 4 bases from V and 4 bases from J, with 17 bases between. Germline loops: CDR1 MGHRA, CDR2 YSYEKL. There are 15 residues in the CDR3. In nucleotides, the CDR3 is TGCGCCAGCAGCCGGGACAGTACGCGGGATTACGAGCAGTACTTC. Amino acids: CASSRDSTRDYEQYF.

V and J are TRBV6-5 and TRBJ2-7; 14 nucleotides match TRBD2. Germline CDR1 MNHEY, CDR2 SVGAGI. The J segment lost 6 bases and the V segment lost 4 bases, leaving 2 bases of the junction unmatched. The CDR3 spans 14 residues. CDR3 sequence: CASSSGTSGSEQYF. DNA for the CDR3: TGTGCCAGCAGTTCCGGGACTAGCGGGAGCGAGCAGTACTTC.

This clone has only a few counts. V gene TRBV9 combines with J gene TRBJ1-5, with TRBD1 as a possible D gene (6 bases). Per germline, CDR1 SGDLS and CDR2 YYNGEE. This CDR3 is built from 16 residues. Trimming shortened V by 0 bases and J by 3 bases, and 13 bases separated the two germline ends. The CDR3 protein is CASSVEWQGINQPQHF. The DNA of the CDR3 is TGTGCCAGCAGCGTAGAATGGCAGGGGATCAATCAGCCCCAGCATTTT.

The genes are TRBV9 and TRBJ2-7; perhaps TRBD2 as D (6 bases). The CDR3 has 14 residues. V lost 0 bases and J 5 bases, leaving 12 bases between the germline ends. The germline gives CDR1 SGDLS, CDR2 YYNGEE. The CDR3 region has the DNA TGTGCCAGCAGCGTAGGAGGAGGGCGGAACGAGCAGTACTTC. It translates to CASSVGGGRNEQYF.

The chain joins TRBV28 to TRBJ2-5, with a possible D match to TRBD2 (6 bases). The V gene's germline CDR1 is MDHEN and CDR2 SYDVKM. The V gene lost 6 bases and the J gene lost 0 bases, with 11 bases spanning the gap. This CDR3 has 14 amino acids. CDR3: CASRPLANQETQYF. The DNA for the CDR3 is TGTGCCAGCAGACCCCTAGCGAACCAAGAGACCCAGTACTTC.

The chain is built from TRBV11-3 and TRBJ2-7; TRBD1 aligns across 9 bases. This CDR3 is 15 amino acids long. Germline loops: CDR1 SGHNT, CDR2 YENEEA. Trimming cost V 5 bases and J 4 bases; bases outside gene matches: 9. CDR3 in amino acids: CASSPRDREAYEQYF. CDR3 bases: TGTGCCAGCAGCCCCCGGGACAGGGAAGCTTACGAGCAGTACTTC.

This rearrangement joins TRBV10-3 to TRBJ1-3, with D maybe TRBD1 (5 bases). The germline CDR1 and CDR2 sequences are ENHRY and SYGVKD. The CDR3 extends over 15 amino acids. Trimming took off 6 bases at V and 0 bases at J, with 12 bases between the two ends. The CDR3 bases are TGTGCCATCAGGGGTGACAGTTACTCTGGAAACACCATATATTTT. As protein: CAIRGDSYSGNTIYF.

V usage is TRBV15 and J usage is TRBJ2-1; 13 nucleotides line up with TRBD2. The CDR3 loop spans 16 amino acids. The V and J ends lost 6 bases and 7 bases, in that order; junction bases with no gene match: 9. Per the germline V gene, CDR1 is LNHNV and CDR2 is YYDKDF (reference sequence). CDR3 DNA sequence: TGTGCCACCAGGAGGGCCCGACTAGCGGGGGGTAATGAGCAGTTCTTC. It encodes CATRRARLAGGNEQFF.

This clone appeared a few times. An end of the junction does not agree with germline; a read error may underlie this. V usage is TRBV6-1 and J usage is TRBJ2-2; a possible D gene is TRBD1 (6 bases). Germline V gene lookup returns CDR1 MNHNS and CDR2 SASEGT. The CDR3 sequence is 18 residues long. The CDR3 loop is CAISDYRDIFLATGELFF. The CDR3 region has the DNA TGTGCCATCAGTGACTACCGGGACATCTTTTTAGCCACCGGGGAGCTGTTTTTT.

The rearrangement uses TRBV5-1 and TRBJ2-1, with TRBD1 matching over 7 bases. In germline, CDR1 is SGHRS, CDR2 YFSETQ. The J segment lost 4 bases and the V segment lost 1 base, leaving 8 bases of the junction unmatched. There are 16 residues in the CDR3. CDR3 DNA sequence: TGCGCCAGCAGCTTGCCCCCGGGACAGCTGTACAATGAGCAGTTCTTC. Translation gives CASSLPPGQLYNEQFF.

This clone has a handful of counts. The chain employs TRBV11-2 and TRBJ2-7, with a possible D match to TRBD1 (7 bases). The CDR3 is made up of 17 amino acids. Germline V gene sequence: CDR1 SGHAT, CDR2 FQNNGV. V lost 1 base and J lost 0, with 16 bases in between. The CDR3 region is CASSLVGGDSSSYEQYF. For the CDR3, the DNA is TGTGCCAGCAGCTTAGTTGGAGGGGACAGCAGCTCCTACGAGCAGTACTTC.

The chain employs TRBV6-1 and TRBJ1-5; 10 bases align to TRBD1. From germline, CDR1 is MNHNS and CDR2 SASEGT. There are 15 residues in the CDR3. Trimming took 6 bases from V and 2 from J; bases not matched to a gene: 4. The CDR3 DNA follows: TGTGCCAGCAGCTGGGACAGGGGTGGCAATCAGCCCCAGCATTTT. Translating gives CASSWDRGGNQPQHF.

The chain links TRBV9 to TRBJ1-6; weak D call: TRBD1 (5 bases). Per the germline V gene, CDR1 is SGDLS and CDR2 is YYNGEE. Deletions cut 4 bases from V and 9 bases from J, with 11 bases between. The CDR3 length is 13 residues. The chain's CDR3 is CASSPSGGSPLHF. CDR3 coding DNA: TGTGCCAGCAGCCCGTCGGGGGGTTCACCCCTCCACTTT. Based on the CDR3 plus reference TRBV9 and TRBJ1-6, the full variable domain is DSGVTQTPKHLITATGQRVTLRCSPRSGDLSVYWYQQSLDQGLQFLIQYYNGEERAKGNILERFSAQQFPDLHSELNLSSLELGDSALYFCASSPSGGSPLHFGNGTRLTVT.

The V gene is TRBV11-3, the J gene TRBJ2-7; 8 bases match TRBD2. Germline V gene data show CDR1 as SGHNT and CDR2 as YENEEA. V was pared by 1 base and J by 6 bases, with 8 bases of the junction left unmatched. This CDR3 region has 15 residues. The CDR3 coding sequence is TGTGCCAGCAGCTTAGTTACGGGAGGGATCTTCGAGCAGTACTTC. Its translation: CASSLVTGGIFEQYF.

V gene TRBV27 combines with J gene TRBJ2-1; 8 bases are a match to TRBD2. Germline CDR1 and CDR2: MNHEY and SMNVEV (reference sequence). This CDR3 comprises 16 residues. V trimming: 6 bases; J trimming: 8 bases; junction bases outside the gene matches: 15. The CDR3 protein is CASRLSGGAYPYEQFF. Here the CDR3 DNA reads TGTGCCAGCAGGCTCTCCGGGGGGGCTTATCCTTATGAGCAGTTCTTC.

This clone was detected once. The CDR3 region is CAWSSGWGQGQYF. In DNA form, the CDR3 reads TGTGCCTGGAGTTCTGGGTGGGGACAGGGGCAGTACTTC. V usage is TRBV30 and J usage is TRBJ2-5, with TRBD1 matching 10 bases. CDR3 size: 13 residues. Trimming took 2 bases from V and 11 from J; bases not matched to a gene: 8. CDR1 and CDR2 (germline): GTSNPN, SVGIG (reference sequence).

CDR3 protein: CASSIRQAQETQYF. The CDR3 region has the DNA TGTGCCAGTAGTATTCGTCAGGCGCAAGAGACCCAGTACTTC. The J gene is TRBJ2-5, the V gene TRBV19; D not certain. Trimming shortened V by 3 bases and J by 2 bases, and 10 bases separated the two germline ends. The germline V gene has CDR1 LNHDA and CDR2 SQIVND (reference sequence). The CDR3 runs 14 residues.

The chain is built from TRBV12-5 and TRBJ2-7, with D possibly TRBD1 on 5 matching bases. Germline V gives CDR1 LGHNT, CDR2 FRNRAP. The V end lost 0 bases, the J end lost 1 base, and 13 bases lay between the germline ends. CDR3 length equals 16 residues. The CDR3 DNA follows: TGTGCTAGTGGTTTGGTACAGGCAGGGCGGTCCTACGAGCAGTACTTC. It translates to CASGLVQAGRSYEQYF.

The chain employs TRBV5-8 and TRBJ2-7, with no clear D. The CDR3 totals 15 residues. The V and J ends lost 3 bases and 0 bases respectively, with 13 bases between them. Germline CDR1 is SGHTS and CDR2 is YDEGEE. CDR3 sequence (DNA): TGTGCCAGCAGCTCCCGACTCATGAGCTCCTACGAGCAGTACTTC. Its protein product is CASSSRLMSSYEQYF.

This clone has just one count. The chain couples TRBV10-3 to TRBJ1-1, with unresolved D. The germline gives CDR1 ENHRY, CDR2 SYGVKD. V lost 8 bases, J lost 0 bases, and 10 bases lay in between. This CDR3 has 13 amino acids. The CDR3 nucleotides read TGTGCCATCGGGCCAGACATGAACACTGAAGCTTTCTTT. Translated, it gives CAIGPDMNTEAFF.

CDR3 DNA sequence: TGTGCCAGCAGCCGGGGAGCGACTCCATCCACCGGGGAGCTGTTTTTT. Protein sequence: CASSRGATPSTGELFF. V and J are TRBV14 and TRBJ2-2; a weak D match, TRBD2 (5 bases). The V end was cut by 4 bases, the J end by 4 bases, with 16 bases between. The CDR3 contains 16 residues. Germline V CDR1 and CDR2: SGHDN, FVKESK.